The rows below give T cell receptor beta chains drawn from one sample of a study of blood T cell repertoires in COVID-19. The protocol was immunoSEQ multiplex PCR, while the TCRdb copy is restricted to in-frame clones and leaves out a portion. Of 100,000 to 140,000 clones listed, around 90% are singletons. Sequenced input: peripheral blood. The receptors derive from a woman aged 25 to 45 with acute or convalescent COVID-19. CDR3s include the opening cysteine and the closing phenylalanine or tryptophan. D genes are given only for firm matches. Some rows mark clone size as missing; the rest say once, few, many or name a class of expanded clone.

clone_size: once
v_call: TRBV7-8
j_call: TRBJ1-2
d_call: -
cdr3_aa: CASSSRATGGYTF
cdr3_nt: TGTGCCAGCAGCTCCCGGGCAACAGGTGGCTACACCTTC

clone_size: -
v_call: TRBV5-1
j_call: TRBJ1-3
d_call: TRBD1
cdr3_aa: CASSLGDRGSGNTIYF
cdr3_nt: TGCGCCAGCAGCTTGGGGGACAGGGGTTCTGGAAACACCATATATTTT

clone_size: -
v_call: TRBV20-1
j_call: TRBJ1-1
d_call: -
cdr3_aa: CSASRTTGNTEAFF
cdr3_nt: TGCAGTGCTAGTCGAACGACAGGGAACACTGAAGCTTTCTTT

clone_size: -
v_call: TRBV2
j_call: TRBJ2-1
d_call: TRBD1
cdr3_aa: CASTPGQSYNEQFF
cdr3_nt: TGTGCCAGCACCCCGGGACAGAGCTACAATGAGCAGTTCTTC

clone_size: -
v_call: TRBV7-3
j_call: TRBJ1-1
d_call: -
cdr3_aa: CASSTTGNTEAFF
cdr3_nt: TGTGCCAGCAGCACGACTGGGAACACTGAAGCTTTCTTT

clone_size: -
v_call: TRBV4-1
j_call: TRBJ1-2
d_call: TRBD1
cdr3_aa: CASSQDPGQGYGYTF
cdr3_nt: TGCGCCAGCAGCCAAGACCCGGGACAGGGGTATGGCTACACCTTC

clone_size: -
v_call: TRBV24-1
j_call: TRBJ2-3
d_call: TRBD1
cdr3_aa: CATSDPADRSGDTQYF
cdr3_nt: TGTGCCACCAGTGATCCCGCGGACAGGTCGGGGGATACGCAGTATTTT

clone_size: few
v_call: TRBV10-3
j_call: TRBJ1-5
d_call: TRBD1
cdr3_aa: CAISEAAGGGEPQHF
cdr3_nt: TGTGCCATCAGTGAAGCGGCAGGGGGCGGGGAGCCCCAGCATTTT

clone_size: -
v_call: TRBV24-1
j_call: TRBJ1-5
d_call: TRBD1
cdr3_aa: CATSDRGRNQPQHF
cdr3_nt: TGTGCCACCAGTGACAGGGGGCGCAATCAGCCCCAGCATTTT

clone_size: -
v_call: TRBV25-1
j_call: TRBJ1-1
d_call: -
cdr3_aa: CATSTSQGSGNTEAFF
cdr3_nt: TGTGCCACCTCAACCTCGCAGGGGTCAGGGAACACTGAAGCTTTCTTT

clone_size: -
v_call: TRBV5-1
j_call: TRBJ2-5
d_call: TRBD1
cdr3_aa: CASSWDSYQETQYF
cdr3_nt: TGCGCCAGCAGCTGGGACAGCTACCAAGAGACCCAGTACTTC

clone_size: -
v_call: TRBV5-1
j_call: TRBJ2-3
d_call: TRBD2
cdr3_aa: CASSRALAATDTQYF
cdr3_nt: TGCGCCAGCAGCCGCGCACTAGCGGCCACAGATACGCAGTATTTT

clone_size: few
v_call: TRBV11-2
j_call: TRBJ2-1
d_call: TRBD1
cdr3_aa: CASSLGQVGDNEQFF
cdr3_nt: TGTGCCAGCAGCTTGGGACAGGTAGGCGACAATGAGCAGTTCTTC

clone_size: -
v_call: TRBV30
j_call: TRBJ1-1
d_call: TRBD1
cdr3_aa: CAWRGQGGTEAFF
cdr3_nt: TGTGCCTGGAGGGGACAGGGTGGTACTGAAGCTTTCTTT

clone_size: -
v_call: TRBV6-5
j_call: TRBJ1-1
d_call: -
cdr3_aa: CASSWRLNTEAFF
cdr3_nt: TGTGCCAGCAGTTGGCGGCTGAACACTGAAGCTTTCTTT

clone_size: -
v_call: TRBV3-1/TRBV3-2
j_call: TRBJ1-5
d_call: TRBD1
cdr3_aa: CASSQEVRDSLDNQPQHF
cdr3_nt: TGTGCCAGCAGCCAAGAAGTGAGGGACAGTTTAGACAATCAGCCCCAGCATTTT

clone_size: -
v_call: TRBV6-1
j_call: TRBJ1-1
d_call: TRBD1
cdr3_aa: CASSDQGQGGGTEAFF
cdr3_nt: TGTGCCAGCAGTGACCAGGGACAGGGCGGGGGCACTGAAGCTTTCTTT

clone_size: -
v_call: TRBV3-1/TRBV3-2
j_call: TRBJ1-1
d_call: -
cdr3_aa: CASSPTVMNTEAFF
cdr3_nt: TGTGCCAGCAGCCCTACAGTTATGAACACTGAAGCTTTCTTT

clone_size: -
v_call: TRBV25-1
j_call: TRBJ1-3
d_call: -
cdr3_aa: CASSEWGVLGNTIYF
cdr3_nt: TGTGCCAGCAGTGAATGGGGGGTTCTTGGAAACACCATATATTTT

clone_size: -
v_call: TRBV28
j_call: TRBJ2-3
d_call: TRBD2
cdr3_aa: CASIVPGGDTQYF
cdr3_nt: TGTGCCAGCATCGTTCCGGGGGGGGATACGCAGTATTTT

clone_size: -
v_call: TRBV7-8
j_call: TRBJ1-2
d_call: TRBD1
cdr3_aa: CASRVDRAGGYTF
cdr3_nt: TGTGCCAGCAGGGTCGACAGGGCGGGAGGCTACACCTTC

clone_size: -
v_call: TRBV29-1
j_call: TRBJ2-6
d_call: TRBD1
cdr3_aa: CLPGQNSGANVLTF
cdr3_nt: TGCCTCCCGGGACAGAACTCTGGGGCCAACGTCCTGACTTTC

clone_size: -
v_call: TRBV7-2
j_call: TRBJ2-7
d_call: -
cdr3_aa: CASSLRLGGSSHEQYF
cdr3_nt: TGTGCCAGCAGCTTAAGGCTGGGGGGTTCTTCACACGAGCAGTACTTC

clone_size: -
v_call: TRBV28
j_call: TRBJ2-7
d_call: -
cdr3_aa: CASSSPILRSSYEQYF
cdr3_nt: TGTGCCAGCAGTTCCCCTATTCTGAGGAGCTCCTACGAGCAGTACTTC

clone_size: -
v_call: TRBV5-1
j_call: TRBJ1-3
d_call: -
cdr3_aa: CASSLDGVSGNTIYF
cdr3_nt: TGCGCCAGCAGCTTGGACGGGGTCTCTGGAAACACCATATATTTT

clone_size: -
v_call: TRBV25-1
j_call: TRBJ1-1
d_call: -
cdr3_aa: CASRMGQTNTEAFF
cdr3_nt: TGTGCCAGCAGGATGGGACAAACGAACACTGAAGCTTTCTTT

clone_size: -
v_call: TRBV28
j_call: TRBJ2-7
d_call: -
cdr3_aa: CASSSLGAGPREQYF
cdr3_nt: TGTGCCAGCTCCTCTTTAGGGGCAGGCCCTAGGGAGCAGTACTTC

clone_size: -
v_call: TRBV12-3/TRBV12-4
j_call: TRBJ1-2
d_call: -
cdr3_aa: CASSSGFGYTF
cdr3_nt: TGTGCCAGCAGTTCCGGGTTCGGCTACACCTTC

clone_size: -
v_call: TRBV4-1
j_call: TRBJ2-5
d_call: TRBD2
cdr3_aa: CASSRTPGLAAETQYF
cdr3_nt: TGCGCCAGCAGCCGTACGCCGGGACTAGCTGCCGAGACCCAGTACTTC

clone_size: -
v_call: TRBV12-5
j_call: TRBJ1-1
d_call: TRBD1
cdr3_aa: CASSEGALNTEAFF
cdr3_nt: TGTGCTAGTTCCGAGGGGGCCCTGAACACTGAAGCTTTCTTT

clone_size: -
v_call: TRBV10-3
j_call: TRBJ1-2
d_call: -
cdr3_aa: CAISELKGLDGYTF
cdr3_nt: TGTGCCATCAGTGAGTTAAAGGGGCTTGATGGCTACACCTTC

clone_size: -
v_call: TRBV9
j_call: TRBJ1-4
d_call: -
cdr3_aa: CASSVGFGVSNEKLFF
cdr3_nt: TGTGCCAGCAGCGTAGGATTCGGGGTTTCTAATGAAAAACTGTTTTTT

clone_size: -
v_call: TRBV27
j_call: TRBJ1-5
d_call: -
cdr3_aa: CASSLFGSGRNQPQHF
cdr3_nt: TGTGCCAGCAGTTTATTTGGGTCAGGGAGGAATCAGCCCCAGCATTTT

clone_size: -
v_call: TRBV28
j_call: TRBJ1-1
d_call: -
cdr3_aa: CASSFSRGLAEAFF
cdr3_nt: TGTGCCAGCAGTTTCTCTCGGGGTTTAGCTGAAGCTTTCTTT

clone_size: -
v_call: TRBV3-1/TRBV3-2
j_call: TRBJ2-5
d_call: TRBD1
cdr3_aa: CASSQSTGAGETQYF
cdr3_nt: TGTGCCAGCAGCCAATCAACAGGGGCGGGAGAGACCCAGTACTTC

clone_size: -
v_call: TRBV7-2
j_call: TRBJ1-1
d_call: -
cdr3_aa: CASSSLGRMNTEAFF
cdr3_nt: TGTGCCAGCAGCTCCCTTGGCAGGATGAACACTGAAGCTTTCTTT

clone_size: -
v_call: TRBV7-8
j_call: TRBJ1-4
d_call: -
cdr3_aa: CASSLDREGLNEKLFF
cdr3_nt: TGTGCCAGCAGCTTAGACCGGGAGGGACTTAATGAAAAACTGTTTTTT

clone_size: -
v_call: TRBV5-5
j_call: TRBJ1-2
d_call: TRBD1
cdr3_aa: CASSSEWTGYGYTF
cdr3_nt: TGTGCCAGCAGTTCTGAATGGACAGGCTATGGCTACACCTTC

clone_size: -
v_call: TRBV4-2
j_call: TRBJ2-1
d_call: TRBD2
cdr3_aa: CASSPSGGETNEQFF
cdr3_nt: TGTGCCAGCAGCCCAAGCGGGGGAGAAACAAATGAGCAGTTCTTC

clone_size: -
v_call: TRBV3-1/TRBV3-2
j_call: TRBJ2-1
d_call: TRBD2
cdr3_aa: CASTHSRSGGRRFF
cdr3_nt: TGTGCCAGCACCCACAGCCGTAGCGGGGGAAGGCGGTTCTTC

clone_size: -
v_call: TRBV7-2
j_call: TRBJ1-2
d_call: -
cdr3_aa: CASSLALGADYGYTF
cdr3_nt: TGTGCCAGCAGCTTAGCGCTTGGTGCGGACTATGGCTACACCTTC

clone_size: -
v_call: TRBV24-1
j_call: TRBJ1-5
d_call: TRBD1
cdr3_aa: CATSDLQGKPQHF
cdr3_nt: TGTGCCACCAGTGATCTACAGGGGAAGCCCCAGCATTTT

clone_size: -
v_call: TRBV19
j_call: TRBJ1-2
d_call: -
cdr3_aa: CASSISGQLNYGYTF
cdr3_nt: TGTGCCAGTAGTATTTCAGGACAGCTTAACTATGGCTACACCTTC

clone_size: -
v_call: TRBV28
j_call: TRBJ2-1
d_call: -
cdr3_aa: CASSEPGPAAYNEQFF
cdr3_nt: TGTGCCAGCAGCGAACCGGGCCCAGCGGCTTACAATGAGCAGTTCTTC

clone_size: -
v_call: TRBV27
j_call: TRBJ2-5
d_call: TRBD2
cdr3_aa: CASSPPGLGHGTQYF
cdr3_nt: TGTGCCAGCAGTCCCCCGGGACTAGGCCATGGGACCCAGTACTTC

clone_size: -
v_call: TRBV28
j_call: TRBJ2-7
d_call: TRBD1
cdr3_aa: CASNLGQGREQYF
cdr3_nt: TGTGCCAGCAATCTCGGACAGGGTCGCGAGCAGTACTTC

clone_size: few
v_call: TRBV7-9
j_call: TRBJ2-2
d_call: -
cdr3_aa: CASSLGAYTGELFF
cdr3_nt: TGTGCCAGCAGCTTAGGGGCGTACACCGGGGAGCTGTTTTTT

clone_size: -
v_call: TRBV6-2/TRBV6-3
j_call: TRBJ1-1
d_call: TRBD1
cdr3_aa: CASSRRTGVRNTEAFF
cdr3_nt: TGTGCCAGCAGTCGTCGGACAGGGGTTAGGAACACTGAAGCTTTCTTT

clone_size: -
v_call: TRBV7-2
j_call: TRBJ1-2
d_call: -
cdr3_aa: CASSLVRVTNYGYTF
cdr3_nt: TGTGCCAGCAGCTTAGTGAGGGTGACTAACTATGGCTACACCTTC

clone_size: -
v_call: TRBV19
j_call: TRBJ2-1
d_call: TRBD2
cdr3_aa: CASSIGLAAYLSSYNEQFF
cdr3_nt: TGTGCCAGTAGTATAGGACTAGCGGCCTATCTAAGCTCCTACAATGAGCAGTTCTTC

clone_size: -
v_call: TRBV23-1
j_call: TRBJ2-5
d_call: TRBD1
cdr3_aa: CASSQSMPETGKKETQYF
cdr3_nt: TGCGCCAGCAGTCAATCGATGCCCGAGACAGGGAAAAAAGAGACCCAGTACTTC

clone_size: -
v_call: TRBV30
j_call: TRBJ1-2
d_call: TRBD1
cdr3_aa: CAGTQSPGQGARGYTF
cdr3_nt: TGTGCCGGGACTCAATCTCCGGGACAGGGGGCACGTGGCTACACCTTC

clone_size: once
v_call: TRBV15
j_call: TRBJ1-2
d_call: TRBD1
cdr3_aa: CATSRGSRGTGRGYTF
cdr3_nt: TGTGCCACCAGCAGAGGTTCCCGAGGGACAGGGCGGGGCTACACCTTC

clone_size: -
v_call: TRBV5-1
j_call: TRBJ2-7
d_call: TRBD2
cdr3_aa: CASSLREGPYEQYF
cdr3_nt: TGCGCCAGCAGCTTAAGGGAGGGCCCCTACGAGCAGTACTTC

clone_size: -
v_call: TRBV19
j_call: TRBJ2-1
d_call: TRBD1
cdr3_aa: CASSTQVSGGEQFF
cdr3_nt: TGTGCCAGTAGTACGCAGGTTTCAGGGGGTGAGCAGTTCTTC

clone_size: -
v_call: TRBV7-2
j_call: TRBJ2-2
d_call: TRBD2
cdr3_aa: CASSSGGATLLDTGELFF
cdr3_nt: TGTGCCAGCAGCTCCGGGGGGGCCACCCTCCTTGACACCGGGGAGCTGTTTTTT

clone_size: -
v_call: TRBV30
j_call: TRBJ1-1
d_call: -
cdr3_aa: CAWSSGGNTEAFF
cdr3_nt: TGTGCCTGGAGTTCGGGGGGGAACACTGAAGCTTTCTTT

clone_size: -
v_call: TRBV19
j_call: TRBJ1-1
d_call: -
cdr3_aa: CASTRIGNTEAFF
cdr3_nt: TGTGCCAGTACCAGAATTGGGAACACTGAAGCTTTCTTT